This TCR beta chain was documented in a study of CD8+CD57+ T cells in acquired aplastic anemia. Those patients picked for sequencing had displayed CD8+CD57+ cell expansion on flow cytometry. Each of the patients presented with severe acquired aplastic anemia. V lost 5 bases and J lost 5, with 12 bases in between. In germline, CDR1 is DFQATT, CDR2 SNEGSKA (reference sequence). The CDR3 loop spans 13 amino acids. The TCR beta profiling, which covered VDJ combination and CDR3 sequence, was carried out using genomic DNA as the template. TCRdb re-called the reads through MiXCR, storing one row per CDR3 protein. This table has some 180,000 distinct CDR3 sequences, less than 65% appearing once.

This rearrangement joins TRBV20-1 to TRBJ1-4, with a tentative D call TRBD1 (5 bases). Sample: sorted CD4+, CD8+, or CD8+CD57+ T cells (not recorded which) from PBMCs. This receptor was identified in a human donor with aplastic anemia. Written as DNA, the CDR3 is TGCAGTGCTGTCGGGACGGACAATGAAAAACTGTTTTTT. Protein sequence: CSAVGTDNEKLFF.